This is a list of T cell receptor beta chains from one sample in a study of low-dose radiotherapy and immunotherapy resistance in tumors. TCRdb re-called the reads through MiXCR, storing one row per CDR3 protein. Altogether about 39,000 distinct CDR3 sequences are present, 20% being singletons, with the ten largest covering about a tenth. Sequences were derived from PBMCs, sampled after low-dose radiotherapy plus immunotherapy. All receptors derive from a female donor with ovarian cancer. CDR3s leave out the opening cysteine and the closing phenylalanine or tryptophan. Fields, in order: J gene, V gene, CDR3 protein.

j_gene: TRBJ2-3
v_gene: TRBV27
CDR3aa: ASSFWGSTDTQY

j_gene: TRBJ1-6
v_gene: TRBV6-5
CDR3aa: ASSYASLGNSPLH

j_gene: TRBJ2-5
v_gene: TRBV10-3
CDR3aa: AISDNSQETQY

j_gene: TRBJ2-6
v_gene: TRBV5-5
CDR3aa: ASSAGYSGANVVT

j_gene: TRBJ1-5
v_gene: TRBV28
CDR3aa: ATGDSNQPQH

j_gene: TRBJ2-1
v_gene: TRBV12-5
CDR3aa: ASGATGRTDNEQF

j_gene: TRBJ1-6
v_gene: TRBV28
CDR3aa: ASSFNSPLH

j_gene: TRBJ2-3
v_gene: TRBV2
CDR3aa: ASRTSGSTDTQY

j_gene: TRBJ2-1
v_gene: TRBV29-1
CDR3aa: SVGGGNEQF

j_gene: TRBJ1-1
v_gene: TRBV25-1
CDR3aa: ASSETSYRTSTEAF

j_gene: TRBJ2-1
v_gene: TRBV24-1
CDR3aa: ATSDFHVGDEQF

j_gene: TRBJ1-1
v_gene: TRBV12-3/TRBV12-4
CDR3aa: ASSFGTGVTEAF